The 12 T cell receptor beta chains reported below all come from one sample, sequenced in a study of CD8+CD57+ T cells in acquired aplastic anemia. Genomic DNA provided the template from which TCR beta VDJ and CDR3 profiles were obtained. Using its own MiXCR run on the reads, TCRdb lists one record per CDR3 protein. The data show some 180,000 distinct CDR3 sequences, 63% seen once. Only patients with CD8+CD57+ cell expansion on flow cytometry were chosen for sequencing. Source material: sorted CD4+, CD8+, or CD8+CD57+ T cells (not recorded which) from PBMCs. All receptors derive from a human donor with aplastic anemia.

This clonotype turned up a few times. This chain links TRBV20-1 with TRBJ2-3; D perhaps matches TRBD2 (5 bases). Germline values: CDR1 DFQATT, CDR2 SNEGSKA (reference sequence). V dropped 1 base and J dropped 1 base, with 12 bases sitting between them. This CDR3 contains 15 residues. This CDR3 reads CSARVWRVGTDTQYF. DNA of the CDR3: TGCAGTGCTAGAGTTTGGCGGGTTGGCACAGATACGCAGTATTTT.

The rearrangement joins TRBV2 to TRBJ1-5; no reliable D call. The CDR3 length is 14 residues. Germline assignment: CDR1 SNHLY and CDR2 FYNNEI. V lost 4 bases, J lost 3 bases, and 10 bases lay in between. In DNA form, the CDR3 reads TGTGCCAGCAGTGGTTACAGCCCCAATCAGCCCCAGCATTTT. It encodes CASSGYSPNQPQHF.

V and J are TRBV19 and TRBJ1-3; D not certain. Trimming stripped 7 bases from V and 0 bases from J, with 7 bases between. CDR1 is LNHDA and CDR2 is SQIVND in the germline V gene (reference sequence). This CDR3 region has 13 residues. The CDR3 DNA is TGTGCCAGTACCGTCCACTCTGGAAACACCATATATTTT. Its translation: CASTVHSGNTIYF.

The chain joins TRBV29-1 to TRBJ2-2; 8 bases align to TRBD1. The CDR3 is 13 amino acids. Unmatched junction bases numbered 4, after V lost 5 bases and J lost 5 bases. Per germline, CDR1 SQVTM and CDR2 ANQGSEA. The CDR3 sequence: CSVSRTGTGELFF. CDR3 nucleotides: TGCAGCGTTTCGAGGACAGGGACCGGGGAGCTGTTTTTT.

The chain has TRBV24-1 and TRBJ2-5; TRBD1 agrees at 10 bases. CDR1 KGHDR and CDR2 SFDVKD come from the germline V gene. CDR3 length: 14 residues. The J segment lost 5 bases and the V segment lost 11 bases, leaving 10 bases of the junction unmatched. The CDR3 nucleotides are TGTGCCATAAACTCCGGGACAGGGGATGAGACCCAGTACTTC. It is translated as CAINSGTGDETQYF.

This sequence joins TRBV2 and TRBJ2-7; 8 nucleotides match TRBD1. The CDR3 length is 17 residues. CDR1 and CDR2 from the germline V gene are SNHLY and FYNNEI. With V trimmed by 8 bases and J by 2 bases, 17 bases remained unmatched. The CDR3 sequence: CASEQGVFGKKAYEQYF. The CDR3 DNA sequence: TGTGCCAGCGAACAGGGGGTGTTCGGGAAGAAAGCCTACGAGCAGTACTTC.

In its sample, this clonotype was seen once. The CDR3 DNA reads TGCAGCGTTCGTCCCGGGACAGGTTCTAGCACAGATACGCAGTATTTT. Residues: CSVRPGTGSSTDTQYF. The chain is built from TRBV29-1 and TRBJ2-3; TRBD1 agrees at 8 bases. V lost 5 bases and J lost 0; bases outside the gene matches: 10. Germline V gives CDR1 SQVTM, CDR2 ANQGSEA. This CDR3 is built from 16 residues.

The J gene is TRBJ2-2, the V gene TRBV27; D is unresolved. Germline-derived CDR1 and CDR2 are MNHEY and SMNVEV (reference sequence). The CDR3 consists of 15 residues. Trimming left V 0 bases short and J 4 bases short, with 9 bases between. In DNA form, the CDR3 reads TGTGCCAGCAGTTTATCGGTCGGAGCCACCGGGGAGCTGTTTTTT. This translates into CASSLSVGATGELFF.

The chain has TRBV7-9 and TRBJ1-1, with D possibly TRBD1 on 5 matching bases. V gave up 2 bases and J gave up 0 bases, with 10 bases separating them. Germline values: CDR1 SEHNR, CDR2 FQNEAQ (reference sequence). The length of the CDR3 is 15 residues. The CDR3 loop is CASSLRPGVNTEAFF. For the CDR3, the DNA is TGTGCCAGCAGCTTAAGACCGGGGGTGAACACTGAAGCTTTCTTT.

This clonotype has just a few counts. The CDR3 region is CASDWRAPIAKNIQYF. The CDR3 nucleotides are TGTGCCAGCGATTGGAGGGCTCCGATAGCCAAAAACATTCAGTACTTC. The chain combines TRBV6-1 with TRBJ2-4, with D possibly matching TRBD2 (6 bases). Germline CDR1 is MNHNS and CDR2 is SASEGT. This CDR3 contains 16 residues. The V gene lost 8 bases and the J gene lost 0 bases, with 17 bases spanning the gap.

The chain joins TRBV10-3 to TRBJ2-5; D possibly corresponds to TRBD2 (6 bases). Germline V gene data show CDR1 as ENHRY and CDR2 as SYGVKD. Trimming left V 6 bases short and J 2 bases short, with 13 bases between. The CDR3 is 14 amino acids. The chain's CDR3 is CAIRNSSVQETQYF. CDR3 DNA: TGTGCCATCAGGAACTCTAGCGTACAAGAGACCCAGTACTTC.

This clonotype was observed many times. The V and J genes are TRBV7-9 and TRBJ2-5; 8 bases map to TRBD1. V was pared by 4 bases and J by 2 bases, with 3 bases of the junction left unmatched. CDR3 size: 14 residues. Germline values: CDR1 SEHNR, CDR2 FQNEAQ (reference sequence). CDR3 sequence: CASSSWTGQETQYF. The CDR3 DNA reads TGTGCCAGCAGCTCATGGACAGGGCAAGAGACCCAGTACTTC.